The T cell receptor beta chain described here comes from a study of cytomegalovirus exposure and HLA in healthy donors. Some clones are missing from TCRdb's copy, which holds only in-frame ones; the method was immunoSEQ multiplex PCR. This sample has about 200,000 clones, with around 88% found just once. Study-level points and caveats: Cytomegalovirus-associated status was assigned to fewer than 200 TCR beta chains. Confirmation was obtained in vitro that a few CMV-associated chains are specific for CMV antigens. Reported performance of the classifier showed diagnosis of cytomegalovirus status with high specificity and sensitivity.

CDR1 and CDR2 from the germline V gene are SGHRS and YFSETQ. V dropped 0 bases and J dropped 4 bases, with 16 bases sitting between them. This CDR3 is built from 17 residues. Note on this clone: Its matching antigen is unknown.

Input material: PBMCs. This sequence was found in a woman aged 18-30 years in good health and CMV-seronegative. This chain uses TRBV5-1 with TRBJ2-2; D perhaps matches TRBD1 (5 bases). Here the CDR3 reads CASSLGGSGLSTGELFF. CDR3 sequence (DNA): TGCGCCAGCAGCTTGGGGGGCTCAGGGCTTTCCACCGGGGAGCTGTTTTTT.